This is a list of T cell receptor beta chains from one sample in a study of shared clonotypes between healthy human individuals. Profiled with immunoSEQ multiplex PCR; TCRdb holds only in-frame clones, not every one. This table has a few million clones, 90% to 96% appearing once. Sequenced material: naive CD4+ T cells sorted from blood. Receptors originate from a man between 18 and 35 years old in good health. CDR3s include the opening cysteine and the closing phenylalanine or tryptophan. The D gene is left open where the match is weak. Expanded clones are given a class, and other clones once, few, many or no size at all.

NA	TRBD2	TRBJ2-3	TRBV7-8	CASSLLTSESTDTQYF	TGTGCCAGCAGCTTATTGACTAGCGAGAGCACAGATACGCAGTATTTT
NA	NA	TRBJ2-2	TRBV7-3	CASRRQGNTGELFF	TGTGCCAGCAGGAGGCAGGGAAACACCGGGGAGCTGTTTTTT
NA	NA	TRBJ2-7	TRBV27	CASSPFSGTIYSYEQYF	TGTGCCAGCAGTCCCTTCTCCGGGACCATCTATTCCTACGAGCAGTACTTC
NA	NA	TRBJ2-3	TRBV9	CASSPSRGSTDTQYF	TGTGCCAGCAGCCCCTCCCGGGGTAGCACAGATACGCAGTATTTT
NA	NA	TRBJ1-5	TRBV2	CASRAPRVLGDQPQHF	TGTGCCAGCAGGGCACCCCGGGTCTTGGGGGATCAGCCCCAGCATTTT
NA	NA	TRBJ2-5	TRBV1	CTSRGRAETQYF	TGCACCAGCAGGGGCAGGGCAGAGACCCAGTACTTC
NA	NA	TRBJ2-7	TRBV7-2	CASSLDTSYEQYF	TGTGCCAGCAGCTTAGACACCTCCTACGAGCAGTACTTC
NA	NA	TRBJ1-2	TRBV27	CASSLGRAYGYTF	TGTGCCAGCAGTTTGGGACGGGCCTATGGCTACACCTTC
NA	TRBD2	TRBJ2-1	TRBV4-1	CASSSSGRFSHEQFF	TGCGCCAGCAGCTCGAGCGGGAGATTTTCGCATGAGCAGTTCTTC
once	NA	TRBJ2-3	TRBV29-1	CSVQGSGSTDTQYF	TGCAGCGTACAGGGAAGTGGGTCCACAGATACGCAGTATTTT
NA	NA	TRBJ1-6	TRBV10-3	CAISESSGAGPNSPLHF	TGTGCCATCAGTGAGTCCAGCGGGGCAGGGCCCAATTCACCCCTCCACTTT
once	NA	TRBJ1-1	TRBV28	CASTTSSVGTEAFF	TGTGCCAGCACCACCAGCTCCGTTGGCACTGAAGCTTTCTTT
NA	TRBD2	TRBJ2-1	TRBV11-3	CASSFSASGSPNEQFF	TGTGCCAGCAGCTTTTCGGCTAGCGGGAGTCCCAATGAGCAGTTCTTC
NA	TRBD1	TRBJ1-1	TRBV6-1	CASRLTDRRAAFF	TGTGCCAGCAGACTTACGGACAGGAGGGCAGCTTTCTTT
NA	NA	TRBJ2-7	TRBV30	CAWNHRSEQYF	TGTGCCTGGAACCACAGGTCCGAGCAGTACTTC
NA	NA	TRBJ1-6	TRBV18	CASSPEVGDSPLHF	TGTGCCAGCTCACCAGAGGTGGGGGATTCACCCCTCCACTTT
NA	NA	TRBJ1-2	TRBV2	CASSVTDSYGYTF	TGTGCCAGCAGTGTAACGGACAGCTATGGCTACACCTTC